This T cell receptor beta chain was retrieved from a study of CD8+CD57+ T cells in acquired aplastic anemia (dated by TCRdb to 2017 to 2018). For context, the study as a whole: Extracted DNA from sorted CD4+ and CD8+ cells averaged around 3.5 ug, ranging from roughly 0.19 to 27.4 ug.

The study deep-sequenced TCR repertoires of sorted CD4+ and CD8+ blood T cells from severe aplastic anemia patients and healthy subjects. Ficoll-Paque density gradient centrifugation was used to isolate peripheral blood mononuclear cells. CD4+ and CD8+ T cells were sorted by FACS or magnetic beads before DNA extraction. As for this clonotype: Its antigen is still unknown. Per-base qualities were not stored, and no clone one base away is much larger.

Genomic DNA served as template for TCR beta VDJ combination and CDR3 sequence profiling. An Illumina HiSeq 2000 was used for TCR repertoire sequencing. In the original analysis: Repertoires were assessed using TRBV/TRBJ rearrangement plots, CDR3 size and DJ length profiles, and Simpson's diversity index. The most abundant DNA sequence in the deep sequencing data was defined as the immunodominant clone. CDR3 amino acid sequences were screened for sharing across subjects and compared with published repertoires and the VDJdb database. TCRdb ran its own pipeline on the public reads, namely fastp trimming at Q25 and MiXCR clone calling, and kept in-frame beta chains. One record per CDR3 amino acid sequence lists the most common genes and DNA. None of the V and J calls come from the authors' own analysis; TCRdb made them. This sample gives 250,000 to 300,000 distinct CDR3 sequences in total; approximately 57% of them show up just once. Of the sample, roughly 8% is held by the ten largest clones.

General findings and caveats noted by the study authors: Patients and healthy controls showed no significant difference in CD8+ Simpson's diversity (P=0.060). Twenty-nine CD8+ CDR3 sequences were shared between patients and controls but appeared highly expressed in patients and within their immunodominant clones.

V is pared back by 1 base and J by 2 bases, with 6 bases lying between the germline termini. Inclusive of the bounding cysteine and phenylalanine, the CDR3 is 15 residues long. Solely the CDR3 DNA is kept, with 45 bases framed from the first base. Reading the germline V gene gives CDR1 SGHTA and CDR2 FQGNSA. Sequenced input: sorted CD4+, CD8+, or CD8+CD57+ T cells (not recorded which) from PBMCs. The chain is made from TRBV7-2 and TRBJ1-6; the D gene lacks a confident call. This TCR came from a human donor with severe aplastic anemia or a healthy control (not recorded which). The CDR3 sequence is CASSLEVTYNSPLHF. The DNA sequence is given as TGTGCCAGCAGCTTAGAGGTGACCTATAATTCACCCCTCCACTTT.